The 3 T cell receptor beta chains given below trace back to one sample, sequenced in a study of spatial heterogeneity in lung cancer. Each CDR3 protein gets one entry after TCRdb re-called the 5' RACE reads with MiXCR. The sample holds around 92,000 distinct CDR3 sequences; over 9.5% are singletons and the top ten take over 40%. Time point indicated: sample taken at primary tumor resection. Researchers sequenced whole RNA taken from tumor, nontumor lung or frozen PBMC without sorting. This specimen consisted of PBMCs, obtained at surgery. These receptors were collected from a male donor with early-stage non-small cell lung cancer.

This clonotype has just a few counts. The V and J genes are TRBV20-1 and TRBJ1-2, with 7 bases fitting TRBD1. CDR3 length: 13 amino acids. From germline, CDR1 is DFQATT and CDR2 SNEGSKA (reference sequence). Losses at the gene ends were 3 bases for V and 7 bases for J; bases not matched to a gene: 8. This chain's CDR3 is CSASTQGSVGYTF. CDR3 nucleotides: TGCAGTGCTAGCACACAGGGGTCGGTTGGCTACACCTTC.

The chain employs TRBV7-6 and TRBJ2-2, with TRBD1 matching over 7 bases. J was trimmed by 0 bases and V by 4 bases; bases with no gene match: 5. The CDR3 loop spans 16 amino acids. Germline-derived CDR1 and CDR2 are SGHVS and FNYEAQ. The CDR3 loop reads CASSSQGDANTGELFF. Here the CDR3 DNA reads TGTGCCAGCAGCTCGCAGGGGGACGCGAACACCGGGGAGCTGTTTTTT.

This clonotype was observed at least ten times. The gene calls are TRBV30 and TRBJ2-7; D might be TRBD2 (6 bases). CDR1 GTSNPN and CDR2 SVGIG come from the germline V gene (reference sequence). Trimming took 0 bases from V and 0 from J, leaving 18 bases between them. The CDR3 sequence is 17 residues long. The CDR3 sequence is CAWSVRRVAASSYEQYF. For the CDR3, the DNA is TGTGCCTGGAGTGTACGTCGAGTAGCGGCGAGCTCCTACGAGCAGTACTTC.